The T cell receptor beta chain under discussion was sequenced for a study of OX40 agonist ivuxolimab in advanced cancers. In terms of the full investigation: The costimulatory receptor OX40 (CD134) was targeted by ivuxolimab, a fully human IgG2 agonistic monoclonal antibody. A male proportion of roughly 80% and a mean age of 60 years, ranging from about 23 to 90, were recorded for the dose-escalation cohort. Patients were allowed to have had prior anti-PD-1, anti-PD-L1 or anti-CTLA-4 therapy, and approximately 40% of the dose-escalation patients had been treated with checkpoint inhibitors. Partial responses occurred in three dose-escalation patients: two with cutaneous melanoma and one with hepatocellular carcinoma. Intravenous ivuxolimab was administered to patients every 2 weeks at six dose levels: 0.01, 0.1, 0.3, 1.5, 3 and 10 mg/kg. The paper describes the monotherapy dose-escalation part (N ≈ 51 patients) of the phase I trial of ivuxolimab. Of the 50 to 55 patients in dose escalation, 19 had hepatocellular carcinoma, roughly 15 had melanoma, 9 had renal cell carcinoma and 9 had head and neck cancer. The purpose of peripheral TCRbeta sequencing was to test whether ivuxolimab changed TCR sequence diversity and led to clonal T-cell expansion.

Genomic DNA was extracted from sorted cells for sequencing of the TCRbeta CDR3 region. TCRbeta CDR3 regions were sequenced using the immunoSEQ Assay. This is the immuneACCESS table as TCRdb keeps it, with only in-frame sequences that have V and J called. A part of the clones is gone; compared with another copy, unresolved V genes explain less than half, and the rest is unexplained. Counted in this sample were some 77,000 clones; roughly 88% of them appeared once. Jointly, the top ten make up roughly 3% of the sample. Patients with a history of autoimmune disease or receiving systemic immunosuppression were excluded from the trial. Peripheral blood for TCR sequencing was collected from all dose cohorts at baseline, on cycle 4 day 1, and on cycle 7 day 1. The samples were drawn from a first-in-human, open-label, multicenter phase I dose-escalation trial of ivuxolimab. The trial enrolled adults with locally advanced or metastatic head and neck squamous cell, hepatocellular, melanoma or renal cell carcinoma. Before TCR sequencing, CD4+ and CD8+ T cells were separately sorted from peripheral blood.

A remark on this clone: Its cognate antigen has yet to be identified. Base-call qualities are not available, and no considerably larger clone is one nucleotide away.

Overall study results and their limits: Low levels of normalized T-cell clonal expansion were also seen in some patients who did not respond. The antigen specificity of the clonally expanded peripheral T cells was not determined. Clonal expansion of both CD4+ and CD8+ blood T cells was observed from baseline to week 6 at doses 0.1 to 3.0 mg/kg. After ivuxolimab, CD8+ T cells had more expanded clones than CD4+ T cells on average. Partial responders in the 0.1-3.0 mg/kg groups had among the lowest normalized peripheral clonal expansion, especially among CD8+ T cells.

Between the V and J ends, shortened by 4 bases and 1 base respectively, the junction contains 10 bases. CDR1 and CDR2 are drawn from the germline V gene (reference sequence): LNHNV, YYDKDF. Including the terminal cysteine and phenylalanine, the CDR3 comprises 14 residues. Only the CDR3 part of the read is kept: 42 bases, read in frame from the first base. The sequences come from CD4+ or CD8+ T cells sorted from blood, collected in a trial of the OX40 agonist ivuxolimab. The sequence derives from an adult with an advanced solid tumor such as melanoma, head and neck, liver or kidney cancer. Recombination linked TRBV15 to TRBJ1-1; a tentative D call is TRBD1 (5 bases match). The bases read TGTGCCACCAGCAACCGGGGGGGGAACACTGAAGCTTTCTTT. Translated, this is CATSNRGGNTEAFF.